This T cell receptor (beta chain) was identified during a study of T cells in Graves' hyperthyroidism and ophthalmopathy. On the study more broadly: Before treatment of any kind, peripheral blood was taken at initial diagnosis.

What was amplified from RNA transcripts were TCR beta CDR3 regions. First-round RT-PCR of the TCR CDR3 relied on the HTBI primer set. TCRdb ran MiXCR on the multiplex PCR reads and lists one entry per CDR3 protein. The table has more than 500,000 distinct CDR3 sequences, about 14% seen once. Hyperthyroidism of Graves' type that showed no ophthalmopathy progression within 18 months was stable. Clinical symptoms, serum thyroxine and TRAb, thyroid ultrasound and orbital computed tomography were used for the diagnoses. PBMCs came from 9 to 10 ml fresh peripheral blood. V was trimmed by 0 bases and J by 8 bases, leaving 15 bases between them. CDR1 is SGDLS and CDR2 is YYNGEE in the germline V gene. The CDR3 has 15 amino acids.

The chain links TRBV9 to TRBJ2-1, with no clear D. This TCR derives from a woman aged 40 to 50 with Graves' hyperthyroidism. Sequenced: blood. CDR3 region: CASSVGLTLPDEQFF. The CDR3 DNA is TGTGCCAGCAGCGTAGGACTTACACTTCCCGATGAGCAGTTCTTC.